This is a list of T cell receptor beta chains from one sample in a study of technical replicates of blood from a handful of donors. The table came from immunoSEQ multiplex PCR; TCRdb's copy has only in-frame clones and leaves some out. This table holds 65,000 to 90,000 clones, over 90% found once. The sample comprised T cells isolated from PBMCs. Receptors originate from a human donor in good health. The CDR3 runs from the conserved cysteine through the conserved F or W. Fields, in order: V gene, D gene, J gene, CDR3 DNA, CDR3 protein. D genes are given only for firm matches.

V gene: TRBV29-1
D gene: TRBD1
J gene: TRBJ1-5
CDR3 DNA: TGCAGCGTTGGTGGACAGGAGGGTCAGCCCCAGCATTTT
CDR3 protein: CSVGGQEGQPQHF

V gene: TRBV4-1
D gene: -
J gene: TRBJ2-3
CDR3 DNA: TGCGCCAGCAGCCAACAGACTAGGTTGGATACGCAGTATTTT
CDR3 protein: CASSQQTRLDTQYF

V gene: TRBV5-8
D gene: -
J gene: TRBJ2-2
CDR3 DNA: TGTGCCAGCACCCTGCGGGGAGCCGGGGAGCTGTTTTTT
CDR3 protein: CASTLRGAGELFF

V gene: TRBV9
D gene: TRBD2
J gene: TRBJ2-2
CDR3 DNA: TGTGCCAGCAGCGTAGTTACTAGCGGGAGTCGGGGCGGCGGGGAGCTGTTTTTT
CDR3 protein: CASSVVTSGSRGGGELFF

V gene: TRBV9
D gene: TRBD2
J gene: TRBJ2-1
CDR3 DNA: TGTGCCAGCAGCGTAGACGGGAGGGGAGGGAATGAGCAGTTCTTC
CDR3 protein: CASSVDGRGGNEQFF

V gene: TRBV7-9
D gene: -
J gene: TRBJ1-1
CDR3 DNA: TGTGCCAGCAGCTTCCAGGCCGAGAACACTGAAGCTTTCTTT
CDR3 protein: CASSFQAENTEAFF

V gene: TRBV7-8
D gene: TRBD1
J gene: TRBJ1-2
CDR3 DNA: TGTGCCAGCAGCTTATCAGGGGGCAATGGCTACACCTTC
CDR3 protein: CASSLSGGNGYTF

V gene: TRBV30
D gene: TRBD1
J gene: TRBJ1-2
CDR3 DNA: TGTGCCTGGAGCAGAGACAGGGTATATATCTATGGCTACACCTTC
CDR3 protein: CAWSRDRVYIYGYTF

V gene: TRBV30
D gene: -
J gene: TRBJ2-7
CDR3 DNA: TGTGCCTGGAGTGCGCTCGGCTACGAGCAGTACTTC
CDR3 protein: CAWSALGYEQYF

V gene: TRBV19
D gene: -
J gene: TRBJ1-1
CDR3 DNA: TGTGCCAGTAGTATAGGGAGAGGCCTTGAACCCCATTCAACTGAAGCTTTCTTT
CDR3 protein: CASSIGRGLEPHSTEAFF

V gene: TRBV9
D gene: TRBD2
J gene: TRBJ2-3
CDR3 DNA: TGTGCCAGCAGCCCAAGACTAGCGGCTAGCACAGATACGCAGTATTTT
CDR3 protein: CASSPRLAASTDTQYF

V gene: TRBV27
D gene: -
J gene: TRBJ2-2
CDR3 DNA: TGTGCCAGCAGTTTAATAGCTCTTGCCGGGGAGCTGTTTTTT
CDR3 protein: CASSLIALAGELFF

V gene: TRBV9
D gene: TRBD2
J gene: TRBJ2-7
CDR3 DNA: TGTGCCAGCAGCCCGGGGACTAGCGCATACTACGAGCAGTACTTC
CDR3 protein: CASSPGTSAYYEQYF

V gene: TRBV27
D gene: -
J gene: TRBJ2-5
CDR3 DNA: TGTGCCAGCAGTTTAGGGACGGGGAGGTTAGAGACCCAGTACTTC
CDR3 protein: CASSLGTGRLETQYF

V gene: TRBV10-3
D gene: TRBD2
J gene: TRBJ2-5
CDR3 DNA: TGTGCCATCAGGCCTAGCGGGAGGATGTACCAAGAGACCCAGTACTTC
CDR3 protein: CAIRPSGRMYQETQYF

V gene: TRBV28
D gene: TRBD2
J gene: TRBJ2-7
CDR3 DNA: TGTGCCAGCAGCCTCGTGGGGGGGGCCTACGAGCAGTACTTC
CDR3 protein: CASSLVGGAYEQYF

V gene: TRBV19
D gene: TRBD2
J gene: TRBJ2-1
CDR3 DNA: TGTGCCAGTAGTATAGAGCCGGGACTAGCGGGGTACTCCTACAATGAGCAGTTCTTC
CDR3 protein: CASSIEPGLAGYSYNEQFF